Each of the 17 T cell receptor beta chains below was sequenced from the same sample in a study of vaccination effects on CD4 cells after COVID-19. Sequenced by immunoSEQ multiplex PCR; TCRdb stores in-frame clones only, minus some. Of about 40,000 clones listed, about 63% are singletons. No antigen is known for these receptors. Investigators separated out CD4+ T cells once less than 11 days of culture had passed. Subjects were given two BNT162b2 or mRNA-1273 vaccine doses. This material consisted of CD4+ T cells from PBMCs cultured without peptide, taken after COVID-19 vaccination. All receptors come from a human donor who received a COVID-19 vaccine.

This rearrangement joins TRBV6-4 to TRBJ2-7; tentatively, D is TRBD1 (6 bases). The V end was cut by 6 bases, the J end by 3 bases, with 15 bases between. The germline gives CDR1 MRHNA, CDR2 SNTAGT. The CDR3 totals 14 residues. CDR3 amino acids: CASSSKWGHYEQYF. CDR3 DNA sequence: TGTGCCAGCAGCTCCAAATGGGGGCACTACGAGCAGTACTTC.

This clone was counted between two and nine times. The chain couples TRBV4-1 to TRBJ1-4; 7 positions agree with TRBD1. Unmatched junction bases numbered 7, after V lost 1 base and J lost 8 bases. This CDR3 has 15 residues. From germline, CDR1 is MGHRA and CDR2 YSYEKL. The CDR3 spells CASSQGQGVTEKLFF. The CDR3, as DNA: TGCGCCAGCAGCCAAGGGCAGGGGGTGACAGAAAAACTGTTTTTT.

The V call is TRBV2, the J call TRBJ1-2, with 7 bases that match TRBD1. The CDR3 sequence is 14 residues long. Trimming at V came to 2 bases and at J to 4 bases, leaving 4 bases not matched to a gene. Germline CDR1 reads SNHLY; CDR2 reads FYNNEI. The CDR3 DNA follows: TGTGCCAGCAGTGAAAGGGGGCTTAGCTATGGCTACACCTTC. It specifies CASSERGLSYGYTF. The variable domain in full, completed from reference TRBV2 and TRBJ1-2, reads EPEVTQTPSHQVTQMGQEVILRCVPISNHLYFYWYRQILGQKVEFLVSFYNNEISEKSEIFDDQFSVERPDGSNFTLKIRSTKLEDSAMYFCASSERGLSYGYTFGSGTRLTVV.

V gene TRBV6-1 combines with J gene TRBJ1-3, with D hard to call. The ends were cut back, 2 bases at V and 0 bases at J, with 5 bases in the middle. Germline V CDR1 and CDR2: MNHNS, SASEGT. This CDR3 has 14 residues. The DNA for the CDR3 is TGTGCCAGCAGTGAACGAGTCTCTGGAAACACCATATATTTT. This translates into CASSERVSGNTIYF.

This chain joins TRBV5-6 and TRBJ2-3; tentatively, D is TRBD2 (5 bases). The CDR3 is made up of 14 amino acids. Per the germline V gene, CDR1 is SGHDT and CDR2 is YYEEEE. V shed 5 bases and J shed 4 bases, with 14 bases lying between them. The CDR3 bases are TGTGCCAGCAGTCGAACTAGTTTTTCAGATACGCAGTATTTT. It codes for CASSRTSFSDTQYF.

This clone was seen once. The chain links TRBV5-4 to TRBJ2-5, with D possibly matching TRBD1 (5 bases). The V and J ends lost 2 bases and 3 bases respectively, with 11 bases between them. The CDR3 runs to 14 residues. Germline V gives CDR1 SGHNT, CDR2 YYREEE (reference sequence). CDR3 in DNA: TGTGCCAGCAGCTTAAGTGTCAGGGAAGAGACCCAGTACTTC. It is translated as CASSLSVREETQYF.

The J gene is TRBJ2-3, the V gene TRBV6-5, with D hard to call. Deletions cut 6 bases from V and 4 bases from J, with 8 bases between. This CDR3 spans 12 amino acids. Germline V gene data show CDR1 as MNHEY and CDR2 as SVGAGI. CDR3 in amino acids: CASRELADTQYF. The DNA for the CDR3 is TGTGCCAGCAGAGAGTTGGCAGATACGCAGTATTTT.

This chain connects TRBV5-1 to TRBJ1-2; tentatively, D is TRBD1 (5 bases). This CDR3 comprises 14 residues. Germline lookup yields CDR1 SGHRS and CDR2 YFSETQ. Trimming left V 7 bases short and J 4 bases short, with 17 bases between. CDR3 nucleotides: TGCGCCAGCCAGCAGTCGGGGGTTGGCTATGGCTACACCTTC. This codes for CASQQSGVGYGYTF.

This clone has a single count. CDR3 in DNA: TGTGCCAGCAGCTCGACAGGGGGACGTGGAAACACCATATATTTT. Translated, it gives CASSSTGGRGNTIYF. The chain joins TRBV5-6 to TRBJ1-3; 9 nucleotides align to TRBD1. Germline V gene sequence: CDR1 SGHDT, CDR2 YYEEEE. Trimming cost V 3 bases and J 3 bases; bases outside gene matches: 4. The CDR3 is 15 residues long. The full variable domain, rest sourced from reference TRBV5-6 and TRBJ1-3, is DAGVTQSPTHLIKTRGQQVTLRCSPKSGHDTVSWYQQALGQGPQFIFQYYEEEERQRGNFPDRFSGHQFPNYSSELNVNALLLGDSALYLCASSSTGGRGNTIYFGEGSWLTVV.

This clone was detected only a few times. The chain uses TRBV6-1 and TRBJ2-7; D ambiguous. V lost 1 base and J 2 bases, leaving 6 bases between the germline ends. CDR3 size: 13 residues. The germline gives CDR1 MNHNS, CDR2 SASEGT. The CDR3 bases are TGTGCCAGCAGTGAAGGACTTCCCTACGAGCAGTACTTC. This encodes CASSEGLPYEQYF.

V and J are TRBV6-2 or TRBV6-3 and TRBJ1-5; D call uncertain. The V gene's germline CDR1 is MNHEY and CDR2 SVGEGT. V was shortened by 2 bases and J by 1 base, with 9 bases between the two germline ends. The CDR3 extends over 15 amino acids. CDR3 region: CASSYMVRSNQPQHF. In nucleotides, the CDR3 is TGTGCCAGCAGTTACATGGTCAGGAGCAATCAGCCCCAGCATTTT.

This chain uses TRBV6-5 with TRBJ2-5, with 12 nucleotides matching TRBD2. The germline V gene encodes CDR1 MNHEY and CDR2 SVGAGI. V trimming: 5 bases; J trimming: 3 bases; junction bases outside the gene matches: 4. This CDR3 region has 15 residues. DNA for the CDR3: TGTGCCAGCAGTCGCTGGACTAGCGGGGAAGAGACCCAGTACTTC. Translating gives CASSRWTSGEETQYF.

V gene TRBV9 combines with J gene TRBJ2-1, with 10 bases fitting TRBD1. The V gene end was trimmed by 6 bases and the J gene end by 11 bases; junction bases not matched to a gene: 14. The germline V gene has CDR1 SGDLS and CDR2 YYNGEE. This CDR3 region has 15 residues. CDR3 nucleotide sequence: TGTGCCAGCAACCTTGCCGGGACAGGGGTTAATAAGCAGTTCTTC. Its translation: CASNLAGTGVNKQFF.

CDR3 coding DNA: TGTGCCAGTAGTTCCACCGGGACAGGGTCCTATAATTCACCCCTCCACTTT. Translating it yields CASSSTGTGSYNSPLHF. The rearrangement links TRBV19 to TRBJ1-6; the match to TRBD1 covers 9 bases. The germline gives CDR1 LNHDA, CDR2 SQIVND (reference sequence). The length of the CDR3 is 17 residues. The V and J ends lost 5 bases and 1 base, in that order; junction bases with no gene match: 6.

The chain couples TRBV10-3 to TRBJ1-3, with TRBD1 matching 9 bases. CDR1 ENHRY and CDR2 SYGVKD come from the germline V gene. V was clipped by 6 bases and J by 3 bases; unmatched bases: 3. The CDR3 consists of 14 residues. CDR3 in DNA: TGTGCCATCAGGGGGGACAGGGATGGAAACACCATATATTTT. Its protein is CAIRGDRDGNTIYF.

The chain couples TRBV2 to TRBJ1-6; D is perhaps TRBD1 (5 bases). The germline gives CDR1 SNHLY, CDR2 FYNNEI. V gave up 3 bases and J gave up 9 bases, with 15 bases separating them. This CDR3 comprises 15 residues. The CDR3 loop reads CASSEVTGGSSPLHF. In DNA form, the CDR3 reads TGTGCCAGCAGTGAGGTAACCGGGGGATCTTCACCCCTCCACTTT.

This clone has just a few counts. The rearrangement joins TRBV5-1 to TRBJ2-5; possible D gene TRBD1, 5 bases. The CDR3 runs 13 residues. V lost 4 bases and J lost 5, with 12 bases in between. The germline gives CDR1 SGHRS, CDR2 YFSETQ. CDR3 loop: CASSQGARETQYF. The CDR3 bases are TGCGCCAGCAGCCAAGGGGCGAGGGAGACCCAGTACTTC.